Reported below is one TCR beta chain. With 0 bases removed from V and 5 bases from J, the gap between germline ends came to 20 bases. Germline V CDR1 and CDR2: SQVTM, ANQGSEA. The length of the CDR3 is 17 residues. The data belong to a study of blood T cell repertoires in COVID-19. Study at large: Collection of acute and convalescent COVID-19 samples took place in the United States, Italy and Spain.

Clones were sequenced by immunoSEQ multiplex PCR, and TCRdb holds only the in-frame ones, with some missing. The sample includes a few hundred thousand clones, around nine tenths seen only once; the top ten take roughly 3%. The TCR sequence derives from a man aged 55 to 70 with acute or convalescent COVID-19. The source material was peripheral blood. The chain links TRBV29-1 to TRBJ1-3; the D gene is possibly TRBD1 (6 bases). The CDR3, as DNA: TGCAGCGTTGAAGATCGAAGCGTGACAGGAGTACGAAACACCATATATTTT. This encodes CSVEDRSVTGVRNTIYF.